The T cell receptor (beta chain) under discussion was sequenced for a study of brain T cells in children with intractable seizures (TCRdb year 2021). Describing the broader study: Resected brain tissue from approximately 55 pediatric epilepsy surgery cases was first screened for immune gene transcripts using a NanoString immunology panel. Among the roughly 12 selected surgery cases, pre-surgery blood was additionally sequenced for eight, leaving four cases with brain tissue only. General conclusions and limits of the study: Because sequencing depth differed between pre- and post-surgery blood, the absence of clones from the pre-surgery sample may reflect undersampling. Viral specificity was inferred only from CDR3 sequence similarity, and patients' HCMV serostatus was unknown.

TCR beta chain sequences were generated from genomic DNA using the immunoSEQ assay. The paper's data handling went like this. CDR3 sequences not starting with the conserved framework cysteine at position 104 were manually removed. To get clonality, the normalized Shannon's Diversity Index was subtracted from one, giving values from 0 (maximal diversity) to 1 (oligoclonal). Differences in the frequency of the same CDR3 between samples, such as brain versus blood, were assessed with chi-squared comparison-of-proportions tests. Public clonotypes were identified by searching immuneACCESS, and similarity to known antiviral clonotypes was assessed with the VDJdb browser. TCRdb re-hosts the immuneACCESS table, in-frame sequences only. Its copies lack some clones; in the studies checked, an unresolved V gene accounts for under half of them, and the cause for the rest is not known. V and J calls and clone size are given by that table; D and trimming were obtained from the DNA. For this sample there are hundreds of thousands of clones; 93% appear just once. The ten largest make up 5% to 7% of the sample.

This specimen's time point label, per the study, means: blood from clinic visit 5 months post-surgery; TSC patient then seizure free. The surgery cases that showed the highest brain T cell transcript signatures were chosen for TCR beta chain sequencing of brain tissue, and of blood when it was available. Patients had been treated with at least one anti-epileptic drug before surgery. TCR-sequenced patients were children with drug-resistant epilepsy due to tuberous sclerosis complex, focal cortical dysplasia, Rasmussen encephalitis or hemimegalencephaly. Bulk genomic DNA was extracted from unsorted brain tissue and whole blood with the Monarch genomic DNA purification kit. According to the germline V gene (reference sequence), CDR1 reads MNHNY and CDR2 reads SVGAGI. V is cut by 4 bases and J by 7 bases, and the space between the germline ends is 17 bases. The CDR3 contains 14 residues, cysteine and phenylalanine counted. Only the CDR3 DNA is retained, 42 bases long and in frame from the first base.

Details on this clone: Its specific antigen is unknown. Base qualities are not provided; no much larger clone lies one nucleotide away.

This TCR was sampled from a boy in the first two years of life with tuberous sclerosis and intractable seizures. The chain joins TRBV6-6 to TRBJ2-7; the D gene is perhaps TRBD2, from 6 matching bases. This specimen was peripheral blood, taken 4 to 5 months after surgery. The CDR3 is CASSLGGTPREQYF. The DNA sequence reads TGTGCCAGCAGTTTGGGCGGGACGCCTAGGGAGCAGTACTTC.